Shown below are 25 T cell receptor beta chains from a single sample sequenced in a study of T cell responses to AZD1222 COVID-19 vaccine. TCRdb's copy holds only in-frame clones and misses some; the assay was immunoSEQ multiplex PCR. The sample lists approximately 50,000 clones, 65% to 90% occurring once. Sample: peripheral blood, taken 28 days after the second AZD1222 dose. Receptor source: an adult who received the AZD1222 COVID-19 vaccine.

The chain is built from TRBV5-8 and TRBJ2-5, with 7 bases matching TRBD1. V trimming: 4 bases; J trimming: 2 bases; junction bases outside the gene matches: 5. Germline CDR1 reads SGHTS; CDR2 reads YDEGEE. The CDR3 loop spans 14 amino acids. The chain's CDR3 is CASSKGTVQETQYF. The CDR3 DNA is TGTGCCAGCAGCAAAGGGACAGTTCAAGAGACCCAGTACTTC. Filled out from reference TRBV5-8 and TRBJ2-5, the complete variable domain reads EAGVTQSPTHLIKTRGQQATLRCSPISGHTSVYWYQQALGLGLQFLLWYDEGEERNRGNFPPRFSGRQFPNYSSELNVNALELEDSALYLCASSKGTVQETQYFGPGTRLLVL.

This sequence joins TRBV19 and TRBJ2-3; either TRBD1 or TRBD2 may supply D (5 bases each). The CDR3 runs 15 residues. Germline V gene lookup returns CDR1 LNHDA and CDR2 SQIVND (reference sequence). V dropped 1 base and J dropped 4 bases, with 12 bases sitting between them. The CDR3 region is CASSIVGGTADTQYF. CDR3 DNA sequence: TGTGCCAGTAGTATAGTGGGTGGGACGGCAGATACGCAGTATTTT.

V and J are TRBV6-2 or TRBV6-3 and TRBJ2-1, with no clear D. The V and J ends lost 2 bases and 9 bases respectively, with 11 bases between them. Germline V gene lookup returns CDR1 MNHEY and CDR2 SVGEGT. The CDR3 is 13 amino acids. The CDR3 DNA reads as TGTGCCAGCAGTTACAGGGTTGAAGGTGAGCAGTTCTTC. Translated: CASSYRVEGEQFF.

This clone was detected only a few times. An end of the junction differs from the germline gene, which may be a read error. The chain links TRBV5-1 to TRBJ2-3, with D uncertain. The germline CDR1 and CDR2 sequences are SGHRS and YFSETQ. This CDR3 is 14 amino acids long. Here the CDR3 reads CASSLTLLVLRKDF. The CDR3 coding sequence is TGCGCCAGCAGCTTGACGTTATTAGTCCTACGAAAGGATTTT.

CDR3 loop: CASRMGQGGYEQYF. Here the CDR3 DNA reads TGTGCCAGCAGGATGGGACAGGGAGGCTACGAGCAGTACTTC. The chain is built from TRBV6-5 and TRBJ2-7; 9 bases agree with TRBD1. Germline lookup yields CDR1 MNHEY and CDR2 SVGAGI. There are 14 residues in the CDR3. Losses at the gene ends were 6 bases for V and 3 bases for J; bases not matched to a gene: 6.

The chain carries TRBV25-1 and TRBJ1-2; D is perhaps TRBD1 (5 bases). Per the germline V gene, CDR1 is MGHDK and CDR2 is SYGVNS. Trimming stripped 8 bases from V and 8 bases from J, with 18 bases between. This CDR3 spans 13 amino acids. The CDR3 DNA reads as TGTGCCAGCTCTGAAGCCCAACGGGACGGCTACACCTTC. Amino acid sequence: CASSEAQRDGYTF.

The chain uses TRBV4-1 and TRBJ2-7; TRBD1 is a possible D gene (5 bases). The V gene lost 2 bases and the J gene lost 5 bases, with 13 bases spanning the gap. Germline V gene lookup returns CDR1 MGHRA and CDR2 YSYEKL. The CDR3 loop spans 14 amino acids. This CDR3 reads CASSQQGDGDEQYF. CDR3 coding DNA: TGCGCCAGCAGCCAACAGGGTGATGGGGACGAGCAGTACTTC.

V gene TRBV30 combines with J gene TRBJ1-2, with D tentatively TRBD1 (6 bases). The V gene lost 1 base and the J gene lost 4 bases, with 7 bases spanning the gap. From germline, CDR1 is GTSNPN and CDR2 SVGIG (reference sequence). CDR3 length: 12 residues. CDR3 region: CAWSEQGYGYTF. The CDR3 nucleotides read TGTGCCTGGAGTGAACAGGGCTATGGCTACACCTTC.

The chain employs TRBV6-5 and TRBJ1-3; D gene unclear. CDR3 size: 14 residues. Germline values: CDR1 MNHEY, CDR2 SVGAGI. V shed 8 bases and J shed 0 bases, with 11 bases lying between them. The CDR3 protein is CASRQTGSGNTIYF. CDR3 coding DNA: TGTGCCAGCCGCCAGACTGGCTCTGGAAACACCATATATTTT.

J is TRBJ1-2 and V is TRBV5-4; D perhaps matches TRBD1 (6 bases). Germline loops: CDR1 SGHNT, CDR2 YYREEE (reference sequence). This CDR3 contains 14 residues. Trimming left V 2 bases short and J 8 bases short, with 16 bases between. This CDR3 is CASSFRGSSWGYTF. The CDR3 coding sequence is TGTGCCAGCAGCTTCAGGGGCTCCTCGTGGGGCTACACCTTC. Full variable domain (missing parts from reference TRBV5-4 and TRBJ1-2): ETGVTQSPTHLIKTRGQQVTLRCSSQSGHNTVSWYQQALGQGPQFIFQYYREEENGRGNFPPRFSGLQFPNYSSELNVNALELDDSALYLCASSFRGSSWGYTFGSGTRLTVV.

V gene TRBV28 combines with J gene TRBJ2-7; D is perhaps TRBD1 (6 bases). V was shortened by 4 bases and J by 12 bases, with 22 bases between the two germline ends. The CDR3 has 14 residues. Per the germline V gene, CDR1 is MDHEN and CDR2 is SYDVKM. In DNA, the CDR3 is TGTGCCAGCAGTTCGTCGATAGGATGGACAGTATCGTACTTC. Translating it yields CASSSSIGWTVSYF.

The chain uses TRBV6-2 or TRBV6-3 and TRBJ2-4; D not resolved. The V gene lost 0 bases and the J gene lost 5 bases, with 8 bases spanning the gap. The CDR3 spans 14 residues. CDR1 and CDR2 (germline): MNHEY, SVGEGT. CDR3 region: CASSYSGSENIQYF. For the CDR3, the DNA is TGTGCCAGCAGTTACTCGGGTAGTGAAAACATTCAGTACTTC.

This clone was counted only a few times. This chain links TRBV7-8 with TRBJ1-3; D may be TRBD1 (6 bases). The V gene's germline CDR1 is SGHVS and CDR2 FQNEAQ. The CDR3 loop spans 14 amino acids. V dropped 5 bases and J dropped 4 bases, with 12 bases sitting between them. CDR3 nucleotide sequence: TGTGCCAGCAGCATACAGGGCCCCGGAAACACCATATATTTT. It encodes CASSIQGPGNTIYF.

This chain joins TRBV28 and TRBJ1-5; D not resolved. This CDR3 is built from 17 residues. With 5 bases removed from V and 3 bases from J, the gap between germline ends came to 20 bases. Germline CDR1 MDHEN, CDR2 SYDVKM. The CDR3 DNA reads TGTGCCAGCAGTCCGAGGGTAGGGTATAAAGCCAATCAGCCCCAGCATTTT. This translates into CASSPRVGYKANQPQHF.

The chain recombines TRBV2 with TRBJ2-7; D remains ambiguous. The CDR3 is 14 amino acids. Germline V CDR1 and CDR2: SNHLY, FYNNEI. V was cut by 3 bases and J by 2 bases, with 11 bases left in between. Here the CDR3 DNA reads TGTGCCAGCAGTGATAATATCACACCCTACGAGCAGTACTTC. The encoded protein is CASSDNITPYEQYF.

This chain uses TRBV2 with TRBJ2-2, with 12 bases fitting TRBD2. Looked up from germline, CDR1 is SNHLY and CDR2 is FYNNEI. V shed 6 bases, J shed 4 bases, and the junction held 0 bases outside the gene matches. CDR3 length: 14 amino acids. The CDR3: CASRTSGGTGELFF. The CDR3 DNA reads as TGTGCCAGCAGGACTAGCGGGGGCACCGGGGAGCTGTTTTTT.

There are a few counts of this clone. The chain couples TRBV7-9 to TRBJ2-2; D is unclear. CDR1 is SEHNR, CDR2 FQNEAQ, per germline (reference sequence). Deletions cut 1 base from V and 6 bases from J, with 6 bases between. The CDR3 runs to 13 residues. The CDR3 DNA is TGTGCCAGCAGCTTAGGCTTCGCCGGGGAGCTGTTTTTT. Amino acid sequence: CASSLGFAGELFF.

The chain uses TRBV5-1 and TRBJ2-2, with D hard to call. The CDR3 spans 13 residues. Trimming took off 3 bases at V and 0 bases at J, with 3 bases between the two ends. Germline CDR1 SGHRS, CDR2 YFSETQ. CDR3: CASSSANTGELFF. The DNA for the CDR3 is TGCGCCAGCAGCTCGGCGAACACCGGGGAGCTGTTTTTT.

This sequence joins TRBV24-1 and TRBJ2-2; 7 bases are shared with TRBD2. Germline CDR1 KGHDR, CDR2 SFDVKD. The CDR3 runs to 14 residues. V was clipped by 7 bases and J by 0 bases; unmatched bases: 1. DNA of the CDR3: TGTGCCACCAGGGGGACTACGAACACCGGGGAGCTGTTTTTT. This gives the protein CATRGTTNTGELFF.

V and J are TRBV3-1 (or the pseudogene TRBV3-2) and TRBJ1-6; D is unclear. The CDR3 contains 14 residues. Per germline, CDR1 LGHDT and CDR2 YNNKEL (reference sequence). The V and J ends lost 0 bases and 9 bases respectively, with 9 bases between them. CDR3 loop: CASSQDTRSSPLHF. The CDR3, as DNA: TGTGCCAGCAGCCAAGACACCCGTAGTTCACCCCTCCACTTT.

This clone was observed a handful of times. The chain combines TRBV19 with TRBJ2-4; D might be TRBD1 (5 bases). The CDR3 runs to 17 residues. Looked up from germline, CDR1 is LNHDA and CDR2 is SQIVND (reference sequence). V lost 0 bases, J lost 2 bases, and 14 bases lay in between. The CDR3, as DNA: TGTGCCAGTAGTATAGATCAGGGATCGGGTTCCAAAAACATTCAGTACTTC. Its protein product is CASSIDQGSGSKNIQYF.

J is TRBJ2-6 and V is TRBV6-5; maybe TRBD1 (6 bases). The V gene lost 5 bases and the J gene lost 4 bases, with 12 bases spanning the gap. Looked up from germline, CDR1 is MNHEY and CDR2 is SVGAGI. CDR3 length equals 15 residues. CDR3 loop: CASSPTGIGANVLTF. For the CDR3, the DNA is TGTGCCAGCAGTCCAACAGGGATAGGGGCCAACGTCCTGACTTTC.

V gene TRBV7-3 combines with J gene TRBJ2-3, with 7 bases identical to TRBD1. The germline CDR1 and CDR2 sequences are SGHTA and FQGTGA. Trimming at V came to 6 bases and at J to 4 bases, leaving 4 bases not matched to a gene. The CDR3 sequence is 13 residues long. The CDR3 coding sequence is TGTGCCAGCAGTTCTACAGGGGCAGATACGCAGTATTTT. It specifies CASSSTGADTQYF.

The V call is TRBV6-2 or TRBV6-3, the J call TRBJ1-1, with a tentative D call TRBD1 (5 bases). Trimming took off 5 bases at V and 4 bases at J, with 23 bases between the two ends. CDR3 size: 17 residues. From germline, CDR1 is MNHEY and CDR2 SVGEGT. The CDR3 nucleotides read TGTGCCAGCAGTGTCCGGGACCGCGGTTTTATGAGCACTGAAGCTTTCTTT. This codes for CASSVRDRGFMSTEAFF.

The J gene is TRBJ1-4, the V gene TRBV6-5; tentatively, D is TRBD1 (5 bases). Germline CDR1 is MNHEY and CDR2 is SVGAGI. The CDR3 loop spans 14 amino acids. V lost 7 bases and J 8 bases, leaving 17 bases between the germline ends. CDR3 sequence: CASTTPGFGEKLFF. The CDR3 DNA reads TGTGCCAGCACCACACCAGGGTTCGGCGAAAAACTGTTTTTT.